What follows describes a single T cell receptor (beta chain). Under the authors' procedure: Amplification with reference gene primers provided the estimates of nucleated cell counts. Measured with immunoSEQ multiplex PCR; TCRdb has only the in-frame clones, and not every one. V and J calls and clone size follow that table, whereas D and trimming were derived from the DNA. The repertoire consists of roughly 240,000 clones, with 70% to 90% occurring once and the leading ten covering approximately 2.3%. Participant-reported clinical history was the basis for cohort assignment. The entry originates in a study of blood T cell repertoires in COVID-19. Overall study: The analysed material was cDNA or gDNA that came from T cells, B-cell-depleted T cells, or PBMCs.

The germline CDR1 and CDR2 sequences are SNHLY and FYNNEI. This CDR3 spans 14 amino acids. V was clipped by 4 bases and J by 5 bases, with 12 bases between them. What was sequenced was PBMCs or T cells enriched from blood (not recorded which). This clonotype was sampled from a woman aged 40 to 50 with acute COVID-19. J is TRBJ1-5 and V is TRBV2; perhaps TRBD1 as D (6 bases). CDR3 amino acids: CASSVTGRDQPQHF. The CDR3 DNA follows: TGTGCCAGCAGTGTAACAGGGAGAGATCAGCCCCAGCATTTT. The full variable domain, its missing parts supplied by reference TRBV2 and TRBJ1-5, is EPEVTQTPSHQVTQMGQEVILRCVPISNHLYFYWYRQILGQKVEFLVSFYNNEISEKSEIFDDQFSVERPDGSNFTLKIRSTKLEDSAMYFCASSVTGRDQPQHFGDGTRLSIL.